These T cell receptor beta chains were read from a single sample in a study of blood T cell repertoires in COVID-19. Only in-frame clones appear in the TCRdb table, and some are missing; sequencing was by immunoSEQ multiplex PCR. Among some 310,000 clones listed, 90% were seen once. The material sequenced was peripheral blood. The receptors come from a woman in her twenties or thirties with COVID-19, enrolled during active disease. Each CDR3 is given with its conserved first and last residue. D genes are given only for firm matches. Size is stated for part of the rows, as once, few or many counts, or as a class when the clone is expanded.

j_call clone_size v_call d_call cdr3_nt cdr3_aa
TRBJ1-3 once TRBV6-5 . TGTGCCAGCGCTGACGACCTCGGGACCATATATTTT CASADDLGTIYF
TRBJ2-5 . TRBV5-4 TRBD1 TGTGCCAGCAGCCGAGGGACAGGGGGAGAGACCCAGTACTTC CASSRGTGGETQYF
TRBJ2-3 . TRBV28 TRBD2 TGTGCCATCGGGACTAGCGGTCTCACAGATACGCAGTATTTT CAIGTSGLTDTQYF
TRBJ2-1 . TRBV5-4 TRBD2 TGTGCCAGCAGCTCGGAACCGGGACTAGCGAAGTTCTTC CASSSEPGLAKFF
TRBJ2-3 . TRBV6-5 . TGTGCCAGCAGTTACTCGACGGGACTCCGAACGCAGTATTTT CASSYSTGLRTQYF
TRBJ1-2 . TRBV29-1 TRBD1 TGCAGCGCCGAGACAGGGGGCCGGGGCTACACCTTC CSAETGGRGYTF
TRBJ2-7 . TRBV11-2 TRBD2 TGTGCCAGCAGCTTACTAGCGGGCGAGCAGTACTTC CASSLLAGEQYF
TRBJ2-3 . TRBV14 TRBD2 TGTGCCAGCAGCCCCGGACTAGCGAGAGTTACGCAGTATTTT CASSPGLARVTQYF
TRBJ2-4 . TRBV12-5 TRBD1 TGTGCTAGTGGTTTGGTGACAGGGTACCAAAACATTCAGTACTTC CASGLVTGYQNIQYF
TRBJ1-3 . TRBV19 TRBD1 TGTGCCAGTACCTCGGGACAGGGACTCATACGTGGAAACACCATATATTTT CASTSGQGLIRGNTIYF
TRBJ1-1 . TRBV6-5 . TGTGCCAGCAGCATAGATATGAACACTGAAGCTTTCTTT CASSIDMNTEAFF
TRBJ1-5 once TRBV28 . TGTGCCAGCAGCCCGCGAATCCAGCCCCAGCATTTT CASSPRIQPQHF
TRBJ1-2 . TRBV4-1 TRBD1 TGCGCCAGCAGCCACGGACAGGGGAACTATGGCTACACCTTC CASSHGQGNYGYTF
TRBJ1-4 . TRBV2 . TGTGCCAGCAGAGCAGGAGGATCTAATGAAAAACTGTTTTTT CASRAGGSNEKLFF
TRBJ2-2 . TRBV7-8 TRBD2 TGTGCCAGCAGCCGGGGAAGCGGGGTCAACACCGGGGAGCTGTTTTTT CASSRGSGVNTGELFF
TRBJ2-1 . TRBV11-3 TRBD2 TGTGCCAGCAGTTTGCGGGGGGGCTCCTACAATGAGCAGTTCTTC CASSLRGGSYNEQFF
TRBJ1-1 . TRBV14 TRBD1 TGTGCCAGCCAAAGGGACAGAAACACTGAAGCTTTCTTT CASQRDRNTEAFF
TRBJ2-7 . TRBV3-1/TRBV3-2 . TGTGCCAGCAGCCTGGGGGGGGCTCACGAGCAGTACTTC CASSLGGAHEQYF
TRBJ1-4 . TRBV7-8 . TGTGCCAGCGGAAGTACGGGTTATAATGAAAAACTGTTTTTT CASGSTGYNEKLFF
TRBJ2-7 . TRBV7-8 TRBD2 TGTGCCAGCAGCCTGTGGGACCTAGCGGGAATTTCCTACGAGCAGTACTTC CASSLWDLAGISYEQYF
TRBJ2-5 . TRBV5-4 TRBD2 TGTGCCAGCAGCCTTACTAGCGGGAGAGCCGGGGAGACCCAGTACTTC CASSLTSGRAGETQYF
TRBJ2-1 once TRBV27 TRBD2 TGTGCCAGCAGAAAGCGGGAGCGGGGCAATGAGCAGTTCTTC CASRKRERGNEQFF
TRBJ2-1 . TRBV27 . TGTGCCAGCAAGGATCGAGCGTTGGGTGAGCAGTTCTTC CASKDRALGEQFF
TRBJ2-7 . TRBV10-3 . TGTGCCATCAGTGGGAGGGGGCAGGACGAGCAGTACTTC CAISGRGQDEQYF
TRBJ1-6 . TRBV5-1 TRBD1 TGCGCCAGCAGCCGGGACAGTAGCTCCTATAATTCACCCCTCCACTTT CASSRDSSSYNSPLHF
TRBJ2-1 . TRBV5-1 . TGCGCCAGCAGCTTGGGTGATGGGAGGTCCTACAATGAGCAGTTCTTC CASSLGDGRSYNEQFF
TRBJ2-1 . TRBV5-1 TRBD2 TGCGCCAGCAGAAGGGCCCCTCGGGAGGGCGCTGCCTACAATGAGCAGTTCTTC CASRRAPREGAAYNEQFF
TRBJ1-2 . TRBV28 . TGTGCCAGCAGTTTAGAGGCGGGCTATGGCTACACCTTC CASSLEAGYGYTF
TRBJ1-2 . TRBV5-6 . TGTGCCAGCAGCGCACAGGGATGGGGCTACACCTTC CASSAQGWGYTF
TRBJ1-4 . TRBV5-4 TRBD1 TGTGCCAGCAGCAATTTGGCCGGGACAGAAGATGAAAAACTGTTTTTT CASSNLAGTEDEKLFF
TRBJ1-5 . TRBV2 TRBD1 TGTGCCAGCAGTGAGCCCAGGGGGATAGATCAGCCCCAGCATTTT CASSEPRGIDQPQHF
TRBJ1-1 once TRBV14 . TGTGCCAGCAGCCAAGATCAGACTCAAGAAGCTTTCTTT CASSQDQTQEAFF
TRBJ1-1 . TRBV30 . TGTGCCTGGAGTGTACCCACAGCTTTGAACACTGAAGCTTTCTTT CAWSVPTALNTEAFF
TRBJ1-1 . TRBV5-1 . TGCGCCAGCAGCTCGGACATAGTAGGTGCTGAAGCTTTCTTT CASSSDIVGAEAFF
TRBJ2-5 . TRBV11-3 TRBD2 TGTGCCAGCAGCATTAGCGGGGTAGAGACCCAGTACTTC CASSISGVETQYF
TRBJ2-1 . TRBV11-2 . TGTGCCAGCACCGACCGGAGGGGCGCGGGGAATGAGCAGTTCTTC CASTDRRGAGNEQFF